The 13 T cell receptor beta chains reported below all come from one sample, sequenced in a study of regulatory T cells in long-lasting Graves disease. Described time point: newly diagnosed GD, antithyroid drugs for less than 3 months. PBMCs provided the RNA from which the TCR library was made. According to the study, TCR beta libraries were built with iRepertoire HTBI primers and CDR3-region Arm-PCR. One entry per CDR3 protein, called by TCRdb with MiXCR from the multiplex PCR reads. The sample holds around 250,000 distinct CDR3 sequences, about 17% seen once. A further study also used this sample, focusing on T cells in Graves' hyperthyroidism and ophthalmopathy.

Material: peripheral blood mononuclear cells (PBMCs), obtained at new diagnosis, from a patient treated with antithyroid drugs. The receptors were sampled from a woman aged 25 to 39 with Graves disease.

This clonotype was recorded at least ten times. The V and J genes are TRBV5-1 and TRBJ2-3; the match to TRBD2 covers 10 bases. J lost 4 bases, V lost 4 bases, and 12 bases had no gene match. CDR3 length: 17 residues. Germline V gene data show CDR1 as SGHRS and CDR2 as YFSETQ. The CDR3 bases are TGCGCCAGCAGCAAAATTACCGGGACTAGCGATGCAGATACGCAGTATTTT. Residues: CASSKITGTSDADTQYF.

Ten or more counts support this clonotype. CDR3 region: CASSRTSGGQINEQFF. The CDR3 region has the DNA TGTGCCAGCAGTCGGACTAGCGGGGGGCAAATCAATGAGCAGTTCTTC. This sequence joins TRBV2 and TRBJ2-1, with 14 nucleotides matching TRBD2. V gave up 5 bases and J gave up 6 bases; unmatched junction bases: 6. The CDR3 extends over 16 amino acids. Germline loops: CDR1 SNHLY, CDR2 FYNNEI.

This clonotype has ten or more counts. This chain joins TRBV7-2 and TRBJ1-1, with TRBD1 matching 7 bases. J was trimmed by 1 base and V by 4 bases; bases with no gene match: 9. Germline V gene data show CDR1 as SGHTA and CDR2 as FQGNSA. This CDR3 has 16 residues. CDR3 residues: CASSSQGGVANTEAFF. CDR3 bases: TGTGCCAGCAGCTCCCAGGGGGGAGTGGCGAACACTGAAGCTTTCTTT.

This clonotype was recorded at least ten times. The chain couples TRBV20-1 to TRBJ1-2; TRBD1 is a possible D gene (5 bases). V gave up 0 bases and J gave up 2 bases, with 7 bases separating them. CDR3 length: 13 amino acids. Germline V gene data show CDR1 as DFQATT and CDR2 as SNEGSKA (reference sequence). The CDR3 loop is CSAREGGNYGYTF. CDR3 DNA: TGCAGTGCTAGAGAGGGGGGGAACTATGGCTACACCTTC.

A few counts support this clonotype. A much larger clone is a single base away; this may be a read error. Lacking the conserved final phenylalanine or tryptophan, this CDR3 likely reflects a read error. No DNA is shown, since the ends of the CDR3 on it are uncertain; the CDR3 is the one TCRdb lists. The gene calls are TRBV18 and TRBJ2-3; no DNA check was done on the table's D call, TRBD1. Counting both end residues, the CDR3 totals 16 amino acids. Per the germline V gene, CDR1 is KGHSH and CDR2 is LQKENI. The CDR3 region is CASSPGRTVETYEQYI.

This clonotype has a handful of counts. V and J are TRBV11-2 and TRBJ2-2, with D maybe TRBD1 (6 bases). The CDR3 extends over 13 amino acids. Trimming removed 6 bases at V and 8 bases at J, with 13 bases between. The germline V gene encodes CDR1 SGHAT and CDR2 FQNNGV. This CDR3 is CASRSIRGGELFF. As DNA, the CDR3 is TGTGCCAGCAGATCTATCAGGGGTGGGGAGCTGTTTTTT.

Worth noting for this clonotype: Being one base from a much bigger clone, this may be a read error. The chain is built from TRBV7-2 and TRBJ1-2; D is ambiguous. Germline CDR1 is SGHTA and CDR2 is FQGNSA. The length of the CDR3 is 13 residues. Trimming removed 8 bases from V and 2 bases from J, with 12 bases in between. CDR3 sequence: CASGVSVNYGYTF. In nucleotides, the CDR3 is TGTGCCAGCGGCGTGTCAGTCAACTATGGCTACACCTTC. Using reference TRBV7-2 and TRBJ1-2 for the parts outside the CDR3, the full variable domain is GAGVSQSPSNKVTEKGKDVELRCDPISGHTALYWYRQSLGQGLEFLIYFQGNSAPDKSGLPSDRFSAERTGGSVSTLTIQRTQQEDSAVYLCASGVSVNYGYTFGSGTRLTVV.

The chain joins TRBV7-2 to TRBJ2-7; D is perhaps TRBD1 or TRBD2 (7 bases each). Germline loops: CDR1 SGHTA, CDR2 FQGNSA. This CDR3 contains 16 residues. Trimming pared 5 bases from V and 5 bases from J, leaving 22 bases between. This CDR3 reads CASSPGGGPRGDEQYF. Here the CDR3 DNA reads TGTGCCAGCAGCCCGGGAGGAGGGCCCAGGGGGGACGAGCAGTACTTC.

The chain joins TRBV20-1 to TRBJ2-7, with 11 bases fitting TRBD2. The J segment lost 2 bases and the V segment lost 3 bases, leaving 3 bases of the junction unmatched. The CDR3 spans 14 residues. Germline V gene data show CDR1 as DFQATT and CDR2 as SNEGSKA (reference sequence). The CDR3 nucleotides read TGCAGTGCTAGGGGACTAGCGGACCCCTACGAGCAGTACTTC. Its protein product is CSARGLADPYEQYF.

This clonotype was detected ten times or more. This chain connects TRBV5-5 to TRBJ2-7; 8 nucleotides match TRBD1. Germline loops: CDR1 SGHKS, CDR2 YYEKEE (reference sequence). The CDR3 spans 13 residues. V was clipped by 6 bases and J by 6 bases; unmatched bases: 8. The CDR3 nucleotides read TGTGCCAGCACTATGGACAGGGTGCGCGAGCAGTACTTC. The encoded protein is CASTMDRVREQYF.

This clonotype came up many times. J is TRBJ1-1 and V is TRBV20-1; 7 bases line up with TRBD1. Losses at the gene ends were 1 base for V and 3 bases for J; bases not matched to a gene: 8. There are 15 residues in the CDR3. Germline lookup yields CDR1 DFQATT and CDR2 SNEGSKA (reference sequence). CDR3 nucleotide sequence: TGCAGTGCTAGAGGACAGGGCTTAGGGGACACTGAAGCTTTCTTT. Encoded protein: CSARGQGLGDTEAFF.

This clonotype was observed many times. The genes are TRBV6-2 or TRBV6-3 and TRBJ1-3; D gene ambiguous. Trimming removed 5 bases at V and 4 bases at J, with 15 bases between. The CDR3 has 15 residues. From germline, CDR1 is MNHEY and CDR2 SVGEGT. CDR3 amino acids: CASSEGIRPGNTIYF. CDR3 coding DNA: TGTGCCAGCAGTGAAGGGATACGTCCAGGAAACACCATATATTTT.

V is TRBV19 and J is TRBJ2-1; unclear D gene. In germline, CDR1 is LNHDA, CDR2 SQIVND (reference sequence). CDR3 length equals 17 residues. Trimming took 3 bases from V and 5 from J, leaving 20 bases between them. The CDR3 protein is CASSIARWGSQNNEQFF. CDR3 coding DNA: TGTGCCAGTAGTATCGCCAGGTGGGGTAGCCAAAACAATGAGCAGTTCTTC.